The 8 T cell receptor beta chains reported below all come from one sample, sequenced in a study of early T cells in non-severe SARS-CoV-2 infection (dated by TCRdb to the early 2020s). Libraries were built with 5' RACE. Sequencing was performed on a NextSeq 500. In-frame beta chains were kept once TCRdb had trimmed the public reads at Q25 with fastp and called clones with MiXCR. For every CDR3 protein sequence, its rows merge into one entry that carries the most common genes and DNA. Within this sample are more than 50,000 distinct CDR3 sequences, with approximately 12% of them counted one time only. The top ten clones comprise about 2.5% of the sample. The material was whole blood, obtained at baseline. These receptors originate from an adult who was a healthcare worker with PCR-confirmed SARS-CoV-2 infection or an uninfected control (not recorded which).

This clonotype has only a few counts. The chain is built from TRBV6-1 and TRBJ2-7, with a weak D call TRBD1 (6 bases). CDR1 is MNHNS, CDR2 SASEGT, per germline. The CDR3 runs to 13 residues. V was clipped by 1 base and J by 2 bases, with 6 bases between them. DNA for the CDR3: TGTGCCAGCAGTGAAGGGGACACCTACGAGCAGTACTTC. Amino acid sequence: CASSEGDTYEQYF.

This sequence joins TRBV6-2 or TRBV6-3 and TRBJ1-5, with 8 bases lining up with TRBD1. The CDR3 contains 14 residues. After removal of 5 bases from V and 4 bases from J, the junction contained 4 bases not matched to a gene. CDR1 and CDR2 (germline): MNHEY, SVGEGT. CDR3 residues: CASSGQGWNQPQHF. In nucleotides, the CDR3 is TGTGCCAGCAGTGGACAGGGTTGGAATCAGCCCCAGCATTTT.

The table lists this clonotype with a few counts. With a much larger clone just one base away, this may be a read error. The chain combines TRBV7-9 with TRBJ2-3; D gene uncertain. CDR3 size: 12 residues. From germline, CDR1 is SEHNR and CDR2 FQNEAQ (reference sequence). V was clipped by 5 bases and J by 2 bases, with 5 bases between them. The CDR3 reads CASSRVTDTQYF. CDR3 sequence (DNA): TGTGCCAGCAGCCGCGTCACAGATACGCAGTATTTT.

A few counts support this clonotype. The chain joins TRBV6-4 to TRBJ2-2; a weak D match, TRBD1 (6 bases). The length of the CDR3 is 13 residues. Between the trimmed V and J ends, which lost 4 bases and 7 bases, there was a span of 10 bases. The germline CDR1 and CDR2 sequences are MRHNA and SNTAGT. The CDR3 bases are TGTGCCAGCAGTGCAGGGGACGGCGGGGAGCTGTTTTTT. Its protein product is CASSAGDGGELFF.

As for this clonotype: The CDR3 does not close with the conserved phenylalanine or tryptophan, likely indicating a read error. CDR3: CASSSATSRPYEQYS. CDR3 coding DNA: TGTGCCAGCAGCTCTGCGACTAGTCGACCCTACGAGCAGTACTCC. The chain has TRBV7-9 and TRBJ2-7; possibly TRBD2 for D (6 bases). CDR1 and CDR2 from the germline V gene are SEHNR and FQNEAQ (reference sequence). V lost 4 bases and J lost 2, with 15 bases in between. The length of the CDR3 is 15 residues.

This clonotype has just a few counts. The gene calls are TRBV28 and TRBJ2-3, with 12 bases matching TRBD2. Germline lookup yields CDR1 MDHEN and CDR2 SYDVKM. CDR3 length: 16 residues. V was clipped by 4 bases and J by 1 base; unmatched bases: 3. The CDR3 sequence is CASSSSGRAGTDTQYF. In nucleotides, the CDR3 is TGTGCCAGCAGTTCTAGCGGGAGGGCCGGCACAGATACGCAGTATTTT.

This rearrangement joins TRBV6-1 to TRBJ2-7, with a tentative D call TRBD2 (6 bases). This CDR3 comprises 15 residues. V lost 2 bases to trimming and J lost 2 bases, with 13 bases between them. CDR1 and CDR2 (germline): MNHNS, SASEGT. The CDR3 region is CASSEFGAGTYEQYF. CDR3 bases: TGTGCCAGCAGTGAATTTGGCGCGGGGACCTACGAGCAGTACTTC.

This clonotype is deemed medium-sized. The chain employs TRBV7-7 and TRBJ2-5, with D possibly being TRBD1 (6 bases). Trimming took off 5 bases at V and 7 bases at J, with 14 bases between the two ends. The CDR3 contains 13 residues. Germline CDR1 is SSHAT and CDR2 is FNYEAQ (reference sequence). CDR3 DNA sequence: TGTGCCAGCAGCCCGGGACAAGTGGTGACCCAGTACTTC. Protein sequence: CASSPGQVVTQYF.